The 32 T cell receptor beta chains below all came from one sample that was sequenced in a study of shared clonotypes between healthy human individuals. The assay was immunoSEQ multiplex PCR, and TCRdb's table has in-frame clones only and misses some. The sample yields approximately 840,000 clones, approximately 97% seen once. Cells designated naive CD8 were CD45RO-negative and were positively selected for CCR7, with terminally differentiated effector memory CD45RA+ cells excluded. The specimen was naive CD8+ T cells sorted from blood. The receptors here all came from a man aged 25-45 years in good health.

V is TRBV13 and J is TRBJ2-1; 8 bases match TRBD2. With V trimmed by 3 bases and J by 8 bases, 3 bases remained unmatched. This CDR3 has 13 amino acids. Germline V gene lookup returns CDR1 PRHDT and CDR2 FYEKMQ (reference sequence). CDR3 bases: TGTGCCAGCAGCTTCGCGGGAGGCCATGAGCAGTTCTTC. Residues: CASSFAGGHEQFF.

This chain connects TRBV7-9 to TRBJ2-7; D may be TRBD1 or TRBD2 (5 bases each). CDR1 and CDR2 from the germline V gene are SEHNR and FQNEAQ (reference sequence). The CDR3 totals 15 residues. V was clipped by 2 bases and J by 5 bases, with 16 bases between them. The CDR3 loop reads CASSLSGTRADEQYF. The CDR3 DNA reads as TGTGCCAGCAGCTTATCGGGGACCAGAGCCGACGAGCAGTACTTC.

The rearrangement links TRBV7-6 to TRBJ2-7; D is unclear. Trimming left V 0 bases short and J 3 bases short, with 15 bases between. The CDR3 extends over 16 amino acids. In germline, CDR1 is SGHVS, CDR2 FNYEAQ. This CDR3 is CASSLAGGRTGYEQYF. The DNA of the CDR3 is TGTGCCAGCAGCTTAGCGGGTGGGCGAACCGGCTACGAGCAGTACTTC.

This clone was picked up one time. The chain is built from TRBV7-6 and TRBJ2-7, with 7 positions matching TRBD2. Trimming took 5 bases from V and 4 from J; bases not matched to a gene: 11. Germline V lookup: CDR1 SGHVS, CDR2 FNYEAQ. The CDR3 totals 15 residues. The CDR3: CASSASGGGGYEQYF. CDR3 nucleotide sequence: TGTGCCAGCAGCGCCTCGGGGGGAGGAGGTTACGAGCAGTACTTC. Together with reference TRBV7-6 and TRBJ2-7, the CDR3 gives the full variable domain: GAGVSQSPRYKVTKRGQDVALRCDPISGHVSLYWYRQALGQGPEFLTYFNYEAQQDKSGLPNDRFSAERPEGSISTLTIQRTEQRDSAMYRCASSASGGGGYEQYFGPGTRLTVT.

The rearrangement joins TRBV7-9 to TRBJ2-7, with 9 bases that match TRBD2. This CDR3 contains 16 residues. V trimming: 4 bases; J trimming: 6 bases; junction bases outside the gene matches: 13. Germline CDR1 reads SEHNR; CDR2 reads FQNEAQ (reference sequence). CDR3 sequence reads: CASSSRGEREAGEQYF. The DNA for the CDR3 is TGTGCCAGCAGCTCTAGGGGGGAGCGGGAGGCGGGCGAGCAGTACTTC.

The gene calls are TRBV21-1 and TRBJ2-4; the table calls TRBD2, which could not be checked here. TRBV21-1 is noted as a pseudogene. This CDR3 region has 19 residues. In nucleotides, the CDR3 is TGTGCCAGCAGCAACCCCACTAGCGGGAGGATCTTATCCAAAAACATTCAGTACTTC. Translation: CASSNPTSGRILSKNIQYF.

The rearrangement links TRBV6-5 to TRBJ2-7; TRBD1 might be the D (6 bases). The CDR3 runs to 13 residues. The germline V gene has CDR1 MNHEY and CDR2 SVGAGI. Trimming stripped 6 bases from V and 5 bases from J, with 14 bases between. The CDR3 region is CASRGAIDNEQYF. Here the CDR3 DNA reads TGTGCCAGCAGGGGGGCTATCGACAACGAGCAGTACTTC.

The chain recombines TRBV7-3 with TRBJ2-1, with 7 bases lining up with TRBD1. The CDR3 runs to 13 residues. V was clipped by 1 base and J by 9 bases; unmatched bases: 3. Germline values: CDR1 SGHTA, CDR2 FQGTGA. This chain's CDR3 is CASSLIGGGEQFF. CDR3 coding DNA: TGTGCCAGCAGCTTAATAGGGGGCGGTGAGCAGTTCTTC.

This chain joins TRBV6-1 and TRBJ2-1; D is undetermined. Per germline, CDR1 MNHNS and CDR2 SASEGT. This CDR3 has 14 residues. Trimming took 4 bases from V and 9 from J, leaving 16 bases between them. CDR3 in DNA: TGTGCCAGCAGTGTAAACACCGGGCTTACTGAGCAGTTCTTC. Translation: CASSVNTGLTEQFF.

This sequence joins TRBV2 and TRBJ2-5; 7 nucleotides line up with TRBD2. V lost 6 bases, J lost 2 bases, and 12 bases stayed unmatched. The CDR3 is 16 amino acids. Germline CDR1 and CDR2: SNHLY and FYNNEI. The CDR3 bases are TGTGCCAGCAGGGGACCCGGGGGGAGGGGTCAAGAGACCCAGTACTTC. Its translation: CASRGPGGRGQETQYF.

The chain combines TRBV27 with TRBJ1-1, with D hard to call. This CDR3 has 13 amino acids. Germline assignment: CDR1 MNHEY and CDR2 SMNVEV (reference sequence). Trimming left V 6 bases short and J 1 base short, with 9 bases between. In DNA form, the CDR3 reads TGTGCCAGCAGAGGACTCGGGAACACTGAAGCTTTCTTT. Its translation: CASRGLGNTEAFF.

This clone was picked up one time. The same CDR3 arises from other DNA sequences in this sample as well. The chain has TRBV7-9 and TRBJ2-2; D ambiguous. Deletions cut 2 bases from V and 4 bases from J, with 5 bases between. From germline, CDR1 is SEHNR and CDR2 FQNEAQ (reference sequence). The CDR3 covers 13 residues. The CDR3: CASSLSLTGELFF. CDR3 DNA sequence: TGTGCCAGCAGCTTAAGTCTCACCGGGGAGCTGTTTTTT.

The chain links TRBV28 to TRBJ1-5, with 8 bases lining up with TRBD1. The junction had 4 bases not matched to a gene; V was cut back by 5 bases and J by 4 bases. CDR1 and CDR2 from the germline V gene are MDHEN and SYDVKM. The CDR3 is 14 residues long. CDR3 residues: CASSPWTGNQPQHF. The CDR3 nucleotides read TGTGCCAGCAGTCCGTGGACAGGGAATCAGCCCCAGCATTTT.

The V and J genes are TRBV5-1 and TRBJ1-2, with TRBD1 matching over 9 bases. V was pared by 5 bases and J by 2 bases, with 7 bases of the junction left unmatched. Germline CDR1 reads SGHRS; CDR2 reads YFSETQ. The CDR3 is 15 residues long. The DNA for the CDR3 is TGCGCCAGCAGGCCAACAGGGGGCGCGAACTATGGCTACACCTTC. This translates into CASRPTGGANYGYTF.

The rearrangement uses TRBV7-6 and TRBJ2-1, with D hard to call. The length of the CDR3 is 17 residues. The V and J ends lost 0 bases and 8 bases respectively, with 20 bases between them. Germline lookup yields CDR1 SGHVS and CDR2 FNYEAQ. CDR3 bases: TGTGCCAGCAGCTTAGCGAGGATTTCGTCCCCCCAATATGAGCAGTTCTTC. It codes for CASSLARISSPQYEQFF.

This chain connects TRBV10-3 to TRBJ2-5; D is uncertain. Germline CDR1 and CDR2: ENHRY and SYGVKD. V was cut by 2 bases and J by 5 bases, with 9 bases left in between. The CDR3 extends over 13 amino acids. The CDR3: CAISEPVGETQYF. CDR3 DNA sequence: TGTGCCATCAGTGAGCCCGTCGGGGAGACCCAGTACTTC.

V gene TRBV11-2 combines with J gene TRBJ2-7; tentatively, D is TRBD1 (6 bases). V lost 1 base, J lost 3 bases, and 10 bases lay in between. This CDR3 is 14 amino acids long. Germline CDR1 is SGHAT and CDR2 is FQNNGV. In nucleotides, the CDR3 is TGTGCCAGCAGCTTAGGGGGGCCATACTACGAGCAGTACTTC. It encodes CASSLGGPYYEQYF.

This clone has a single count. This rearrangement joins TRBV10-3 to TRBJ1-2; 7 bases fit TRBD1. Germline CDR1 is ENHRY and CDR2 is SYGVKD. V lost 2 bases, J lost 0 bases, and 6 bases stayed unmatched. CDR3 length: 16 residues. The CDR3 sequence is CAISEKGQEPNYGYTF. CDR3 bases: TGTGCCATCAGTGAGAAAGGACAGGAACCTAACTATGGCTACACCTTC.

CDR3 loop: CASSWTGATWDEQYF. The CDR3 DNA reads TGTGCCAGCAGCTGGACAGGGGCCACTTGGGACGAGCAGTACTTC. The rearrangement links TRBV5-5 to TRBJ2-7, with 9 nucleotides matching TRBD1. Unmatched junction bases numbered 9, after V lost 3 bases and J lost 5 bases. The germline gives CDR1 SGHKS, CDR2 YYEKEE (reference sequence). The CDR3 runs 15 residues.

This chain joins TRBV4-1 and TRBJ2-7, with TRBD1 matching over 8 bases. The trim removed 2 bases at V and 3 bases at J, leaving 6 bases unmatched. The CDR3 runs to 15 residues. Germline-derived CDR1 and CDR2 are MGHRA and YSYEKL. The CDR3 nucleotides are TGCGCCAGCAGCCAAACATGGGACAGGAACTACGAGCAGTACTTC. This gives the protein CASSQTWDRNYEQYF.

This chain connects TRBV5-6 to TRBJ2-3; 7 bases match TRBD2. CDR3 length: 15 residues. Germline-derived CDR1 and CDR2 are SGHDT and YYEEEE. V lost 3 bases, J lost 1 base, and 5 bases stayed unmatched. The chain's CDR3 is CASSSGTTRTDTQYF. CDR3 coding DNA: TGTGCCAGCAGCTCCGGGACTACTCGCACAGATACGCAGTATTTT.

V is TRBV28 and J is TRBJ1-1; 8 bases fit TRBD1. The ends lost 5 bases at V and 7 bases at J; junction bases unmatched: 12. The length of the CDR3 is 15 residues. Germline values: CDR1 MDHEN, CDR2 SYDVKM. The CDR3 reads CASSDTGQGAGEAFF. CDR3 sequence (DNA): TGTGCCAGCAGTGACACTGGACAGGGCGCGGGTGAAGCTTTCTTT.

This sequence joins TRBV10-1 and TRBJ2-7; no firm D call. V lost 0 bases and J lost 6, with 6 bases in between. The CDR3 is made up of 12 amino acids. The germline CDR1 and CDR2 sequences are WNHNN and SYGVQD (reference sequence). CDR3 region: CASSESRSEQYF. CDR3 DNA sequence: TGCGCCAGCAGTGAGTCAAGGTCCGAGCAGTACTTC.

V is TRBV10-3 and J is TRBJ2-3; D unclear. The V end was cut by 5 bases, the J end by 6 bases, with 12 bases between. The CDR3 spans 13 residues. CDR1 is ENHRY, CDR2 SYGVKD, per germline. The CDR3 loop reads CAISPDLKDTQYF. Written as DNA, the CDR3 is TGTGCCATCAGTCCGGACCTAAAGGATACGCAGTATTTT.

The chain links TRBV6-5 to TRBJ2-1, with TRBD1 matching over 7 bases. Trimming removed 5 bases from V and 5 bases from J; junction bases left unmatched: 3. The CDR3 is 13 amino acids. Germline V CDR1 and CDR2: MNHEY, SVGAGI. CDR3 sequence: CASSTGQHNEQFF. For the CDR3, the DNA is TGTGCCAGCAGTACGGGACAGCACAATGAGCAGTTCTTC.

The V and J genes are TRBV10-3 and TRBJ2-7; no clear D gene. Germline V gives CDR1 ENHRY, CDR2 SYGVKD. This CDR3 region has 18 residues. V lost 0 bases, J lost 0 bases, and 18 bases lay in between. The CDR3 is CAISESVTTLQSSYEQYF. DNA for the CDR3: TGTGCCATCAGTGAGTCCGTCACAACCCTCCAGAGCTCCTACGAGCAGTACTTC.

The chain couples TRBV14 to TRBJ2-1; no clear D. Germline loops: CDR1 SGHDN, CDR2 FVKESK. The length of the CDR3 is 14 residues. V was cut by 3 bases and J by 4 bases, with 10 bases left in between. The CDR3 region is CASSHPAGYNEQFF. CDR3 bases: TGTGCCAGCAGCCACCCTGCAGGTTACAATGAGCAGTTCTTC.

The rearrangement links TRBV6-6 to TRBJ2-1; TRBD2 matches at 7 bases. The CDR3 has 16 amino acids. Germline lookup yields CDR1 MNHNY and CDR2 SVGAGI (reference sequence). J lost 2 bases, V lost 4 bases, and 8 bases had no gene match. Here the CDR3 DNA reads TGTGCCAGCAGTTCGGGGCCTAGCGGCACCTACAATGAGCAGTTCTTC. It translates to CASSSGPSGTYNEQFF.

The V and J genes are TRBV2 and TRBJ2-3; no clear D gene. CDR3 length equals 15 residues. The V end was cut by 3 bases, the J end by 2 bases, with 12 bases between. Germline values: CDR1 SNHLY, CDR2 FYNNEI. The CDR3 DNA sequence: TGTGCCAGCAGTGAGGATGTATCCCCCACAGATACGCAGTATTTT. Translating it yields CASSEDVSPTDTQYF.

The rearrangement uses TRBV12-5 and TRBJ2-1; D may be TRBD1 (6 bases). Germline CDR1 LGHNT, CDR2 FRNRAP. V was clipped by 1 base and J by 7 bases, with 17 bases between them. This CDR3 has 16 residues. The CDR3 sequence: CASGLAPIQGRNEQFF. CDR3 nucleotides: TGTGCTAGTGGTTTGGCCCCGATACAGGGTCGGAATGAGCAGTTCTTC.

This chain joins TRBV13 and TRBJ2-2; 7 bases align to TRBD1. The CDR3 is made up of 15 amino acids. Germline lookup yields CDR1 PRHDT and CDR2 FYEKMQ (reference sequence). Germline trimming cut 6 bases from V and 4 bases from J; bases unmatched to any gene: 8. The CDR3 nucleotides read TGTGCCAGCAGACTACAGGGGCCCTTCACCGGGGAGCTGTTTTTT. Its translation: CASRLQGPFTGELFF.

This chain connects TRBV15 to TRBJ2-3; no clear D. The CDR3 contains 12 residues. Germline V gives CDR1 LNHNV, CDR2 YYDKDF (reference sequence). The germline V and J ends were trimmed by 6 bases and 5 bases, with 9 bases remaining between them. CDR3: CATRVVGDTQYF. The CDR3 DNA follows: TGTGCCACCAGGGTTGTAGGAGATACGCAGTATTTT.